The rows below give T cell receptor beta chains drawn from one sample of a study of memory CD4+ T cells and cytomegalovirus serostatus. TCRdb's table, derived via immunoSEQ multiplex PCR, lists solely in-frame clones and lacks some. The profile shows about 44,000 clones, approximately 82% of them singletons. The specimen was memory CD4+ T cells from blood. The receptors originated from an adult in good health and CMV-seronegative. Both conserved end residues are part of each CDR3. The D gene is left open where the match is weak. Not every row has a clone size; where given, it reads once, few, many or a size class.

TRBV19,-,-,TRBJ1-1,CASRTGTGLNTEAFF,TGTGCCAGTAGGACCGGGACCGGCCTGAACACTGAAGCTTTCTTT
TRBV30,-,-,TRBJ1-2,CAWNGRGLGGYTF,TGTGCCTGGAATGGTAGGGGCCTAGGAGGCTACACCTTC
TRBV6-6,-,TRBD1,TRBJ2-7,CASRPSRDRYVEQYF,TGTGCCAGCAGACCGTCCCGGGACAGGTACGTCGAGCAGTACTTC
TRBV27,-,TRBD2,TRBJ2-1,CASSLSLAGNPSYNEQFF,TGTGCCAGCAGTCTTTCACTAGCGGGTAATCCCTCATACAATGAGCAGTTCTTC
TRBV5-4,-,-,TRBJ1-6,CATQNLKNSYNSPLHF,TGTGCCACCCAAAACCTTAAGAACTCCTATAATTCACCCCTCCACTTT
TRBV5-4,-,-,TRBJ2-5,CASSLGGTGETQYF,TGTGCCAGCAGCTTGGGTGGGACTGGAGAGACCCAGTACTTC
TRBV2,-,-,TRBJ2-3,CASSVGEGAPGQYF,TGTGCCAGCAGTGTGGGGGAGGGGGCCCCTGGGCAGTATTTT
TRBV18,-,TRBD1,TRBJ1-4,CASSPDGQAQGKLFF,TGTGCCAGCTCACCAGATGGACAGGCCCAGGGAAAACTGTTTTTT
TRBV15,-,-,TRBJ2-1,CATSRPSTGSLYNEQFF,TGTGCCACCAGCAGACCTTCTACAGGGAGTCTCTACAATGAGCAGTTCTTC
TRBV15,-,-,TRBJ1-5,CATSREGVLGGQPQHF,TGTGCCACCAGCAGAGAGGGGGTCTTGGGAGGTCAGCCCCAGCATTTT
TRBV2,-,-,TRBJ1-2,CASSPPGEYGYTF,TGTGCCAGCAGTCCCCCAGGGGAGTACGGCTACACCTTC
TRBV11-3,-,TRBD1,TRBJ1-1,CASNQGQANTEAFF,TGTGCCAGCAACCAGGGACAGGCGAACACTGAAGCTTTCTTT
TRBV7-9,few,-,TRBJ1-1,CASSLDPRVTAFF,TGTGCCAGCAGCCTAGATCCCAGGGTTACAGCTTTCTTT
TRBV6-1,-,-,TRBJ2-7,CASSEEGGGRPYEQYF,TGTGCCAGCAGTGAAGAAGGAGGGGGGCGACCTTACGAGCAGTACTTC
TRBV2,-,TRBD1,TRBJ2-3,CASSFGTGGLGTDTQYF,TGTGCCAGCAGTTTTGGGACAGGGGGCTTGGGTACAGATACGCAGTATTTT
TRBV5-4,-,TRBD1,TRBJ1-1,CASSRRDRRTEAFF,TGTGCCAGCAGCCGGAGGGACAGGAGGACTGAAGCTTTCTTT
TRBV7-2,-,TRBD2,TRBJ2-7,CASSLDPLAGGTYEQYF,TGTGCCAGCAGCTTAGACCCCCTCGCGGGGGGCACCTACGAGCAGTACTTC
TRBV6-1,-,TRBD1,TRBJ2-1,CASSDPGTGSDEQFF,TGTGCCAGCAGCGACCCCGGGACAGGGTCCGATGAGCAGTTCTTC
TRBV29-1,-,-,TRBJ2-1,CSVEGPGARLNEQFF,TGCAGCGTTGAGGGTCCGGGGGCTCGTCTTAATGAGCAGTTCTTC
TRBV5-1,-,-,TRBJ2-1,CASSLWGEDEQFF,TGCGCCAGCAGCTTGTGGGGGGAGGATGAGCAGTTCTTC
TRBV29-1,-,-,TRBJ1-5,CSVEPHRANQPQHF,TGCAGCGTTGAACCCCACAGGGCCAATCAGCCCCAGCATTTT
TRBV4-1,-,-,TRBJ1-6,CASSQGLTGDHLHF,TGCGCCAGCAGCCAAGGACTTACCGGGGATCACCTCCACTTT
TRBV5-1,-,-,TRBJ2-5,CASSLAMPVQETQYF,TGCGCCAGCAGCTTGGCGATGCCTGTCCAAGAGACCCAGTACTTC
TRBV9,-,-,TRBJ1-1,CASSVGQAWANTEAFF,TGTGCCAGCAGCGTAGGCCAGGCTTGGGCGAACACTGAAGCTTTCTTT
TRBV4-2,-,TRBD2,TRBJ2-5,CASSPGLALQETQYF,TGTGCCAGCAGCCCCGGACTAGCCCTCCAAGAGACCCAGTACTTC
TRBV28,-,TRBD1,TRBJ1-4,CASTQGGQEHEKLFF,TGTGCCAGCACCCAGGGAGGACAGGAACATGAAAAACTGTTTTTT
TRBV28,-,-,TRBJ1-2,CASSLYVGGNGYTF,TGTGCCAGCAGTTTATACGTGGGGGGGAATGGCTACACCTTC
TRBV30,-,TRBD1,TRBJ1-1,CAWRPWGTGGYTEAFF,TGTGCCTGGAGACCATGGGGGACAGGGGGCTACACTGAAGCTTTCTTT
TRBV7-8,-,-,TRBJ2-1,CASSRTPPTWTVDYNEQFF,TGTGCCAGCAGCCGAACCCCTCCAACATGGACAGTCGATTACAATGAGCAGTTCTTC
TRBV12-5,once,TRBD1,TRBJ1-5,CASGPERQGGNQPQHF,TGTGCTAGTGGTCCTGAGCGACAGGGAGGCAATCAGCCCCAGCATTTT
TRBV10-2,medium-sized,TRBD1,TRBJ1-1,CASSEGDRVKAFF,TGCGCCAGCAGTGAGGGGGACAGGGTGAAAGCTTTCTTT
TRBV19,-,-,TRBJ1-1,CASKRQPNTEAFF,TGTGCCAGTAAGCGTCAGCCGAACACTGAAGCTTTCTTT
TRBV12-5,-,-,TRBJ2-2,CASGLVGGRTGELFF,TGTGCTAGTGGTTTGGTAGGAGGACGCACCGGGGAGCTGTTTTTT
TRBV4-1,-,-,TRBJ1-4,CASSPRVLASGEKLFF,TGCGCCAGCAGCCCTCGGGTTCTGGCCTCGGGCGAAAAACTGTTTTTT
TRBV7-9,-,TRBD1,TRBJ1-2,CASSSTGQTRVYGYTF,TGTGCCAGCAGCTCGACGGGACAGACCCGCGTCTATGGCTACACCTTC
TRBV20-1,medium-sized,-,TRBJ1-3,CSATQGNTIYF,TGCAGTGCTACACAGGGAAACACCATATATTTT
TRBV6-1,once,-,TRBJ2-5,CASSETRPIQETQYF,TGTGCCAGCAGTGAAACAAGACCGATCCAAGAGACCCAGTACTTC
TRBV2,few,TRBD1,TRBJ2-1,CASTGTGGTYNEQFF,TGTGCCAGCACTGGGACAGGGGGTACCTACAATGAGCAGTTCTTC
TRBV28,once,-,TRBJ1-5,CASGPRAQPQHF,TGTGCCAGCGGACCGCGCGCCCAGCCCCAGCATTTT
TRBV5-6,once,TRBD1,TRBJ1-5,CASSRRTGSNQPQHF,TGTGCCAGCAGCCGGCGGACAGGGAGCAATCAGCCCCAGCATTTT